This T cell receptor (beta chain) was sequenced in a study of cytomegalovirus exposure and HLA in healthy donors. PCR employed 60 Vbeta and 13 Jbeta primers. TCRdb's table, derived via immunoSEQ multiplex PCR, lists solely in-frame clones and lacks some. The repertoire table contains about 50,000 clones. Note on this clone: What it binds is not known.

V gave up 1 base and J gave up 4 bases; unmatched junction bases: 4. Per germline, CDR1 SQVTM and CDR2 ANQGSEA. The CDR3 has 16 residues. Points from the study as a whole: Per a later analysis, HLA-associated TCR beta chains showed more clonal expansion than other, equally common TCR beta chains.

V gene TRBV29-1 combines with J gene TRBJ2-6, with 10 bases identical to TRBD1. Specimen: PBMCs. The receptor comes from a woman aged 60 to 75 in good health and CMV-seropositive. The CDR3 DNA reads TGCAGCGTTGAAGGGACAGGGGGATCCGGGGCCAACGTCCTGACTTTC. This codes for CSVEGTGGSGANVLTF.